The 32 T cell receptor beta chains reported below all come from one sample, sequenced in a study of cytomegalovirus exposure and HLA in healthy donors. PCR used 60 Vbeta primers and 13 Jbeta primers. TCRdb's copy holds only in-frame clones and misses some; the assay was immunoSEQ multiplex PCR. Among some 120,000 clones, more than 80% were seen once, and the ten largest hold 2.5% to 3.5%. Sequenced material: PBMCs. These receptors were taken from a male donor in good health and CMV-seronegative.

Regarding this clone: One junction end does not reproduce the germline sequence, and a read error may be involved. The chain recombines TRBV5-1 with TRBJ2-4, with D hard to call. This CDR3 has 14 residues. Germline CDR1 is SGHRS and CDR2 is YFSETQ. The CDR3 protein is CASSLEGTKNSQYF. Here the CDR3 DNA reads TGCGCCAGCAGCTTGGAAGGCACCAAAAACAGTCAGTACTTC.

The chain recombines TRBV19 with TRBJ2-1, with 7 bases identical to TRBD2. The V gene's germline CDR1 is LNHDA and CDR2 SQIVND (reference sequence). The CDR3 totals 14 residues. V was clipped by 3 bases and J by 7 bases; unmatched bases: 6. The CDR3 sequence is CASSIGLAANEQFF. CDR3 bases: TGTGCCAGTAGTATCGGGCTAGCGGCGAATGAGCAGTTCTTC.

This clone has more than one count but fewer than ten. The CDR3 sequence is CASSIGSGGAHNEQFF. The CDR3 coding sequence is TGTGCCAGTAGTATAGGAAGCGGGGGGGCCCACAATGAGCAGTTCTTC. This chain joins TRBV19 and TRBJ2-1, with 10 bases aligning to TRBD2. Germline V gene sequence: CDR1 LNHDA, CDR2 SQIVND (reference sequence). Unmatched junction bases numbered 5, after V lost 1 base and J lost 5 bases. The CDR3 covers 16 residues.

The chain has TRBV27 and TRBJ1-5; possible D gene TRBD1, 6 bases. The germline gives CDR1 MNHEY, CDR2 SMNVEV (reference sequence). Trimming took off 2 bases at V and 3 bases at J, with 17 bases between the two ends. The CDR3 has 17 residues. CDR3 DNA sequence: TGTGCCAGCAGTTTAGGTTGGGGCAGGGGCCTCAATCAGCCCCAGCATTTT. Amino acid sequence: CASSLGWGRGLNQPQHF.

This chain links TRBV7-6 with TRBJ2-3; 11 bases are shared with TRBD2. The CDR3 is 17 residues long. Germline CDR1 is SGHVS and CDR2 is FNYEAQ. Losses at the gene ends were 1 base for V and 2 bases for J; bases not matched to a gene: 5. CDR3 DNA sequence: TGTGCCAGCAGCTTAGGATTGACTAGCGGGATCACAGATACGCAGTATTTT. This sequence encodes CASSLGLTSGITDTQYF.

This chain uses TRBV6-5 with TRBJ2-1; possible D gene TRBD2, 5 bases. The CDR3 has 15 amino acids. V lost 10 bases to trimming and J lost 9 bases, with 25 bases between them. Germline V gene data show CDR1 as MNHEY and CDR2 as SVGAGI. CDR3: CANRYVARLSFEQFF. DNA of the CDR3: TGTGCCAACCGATACGTGGCTAGACTATCATTTGAGCAGTTCTTC.

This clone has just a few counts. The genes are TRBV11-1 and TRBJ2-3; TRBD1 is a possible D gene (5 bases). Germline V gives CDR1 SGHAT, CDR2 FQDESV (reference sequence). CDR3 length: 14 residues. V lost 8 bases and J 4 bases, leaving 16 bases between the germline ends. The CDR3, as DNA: TGTGCCAGCGGGGTAGGTGGGGCTCCAGATACGCAGTATTTT. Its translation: CASGVGGAPDTQYF.

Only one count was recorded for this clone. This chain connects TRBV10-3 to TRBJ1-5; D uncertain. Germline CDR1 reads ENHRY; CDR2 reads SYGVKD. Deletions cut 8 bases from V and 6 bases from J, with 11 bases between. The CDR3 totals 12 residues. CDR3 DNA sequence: TGTGCCATCGGCGACATGGGTCAGCCCCAGCATTTT. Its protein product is CAIGDMGQPQHF.

The CDR3 here is CASRERTGNTIYF. The CDR3, as DNA: TGTGCCAGCAGGGAGCGCACAGGAAACACCATATATTTT. The V gene is TRBV6-5, the J gene TRBJ1-3; D gene uncertain. Trimming removed 6 bases at V and 4 bases at J, with 10 bases between. Germline V gene sequence: CDR1 MNHEY, CDR2 SVGAGI. The CDR3 has 13 residues.

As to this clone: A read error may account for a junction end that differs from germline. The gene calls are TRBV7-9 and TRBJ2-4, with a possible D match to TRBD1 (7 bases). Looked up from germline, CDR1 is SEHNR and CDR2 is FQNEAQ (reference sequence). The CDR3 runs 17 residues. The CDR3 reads CASSSDRENRRGNSQYF. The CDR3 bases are TGTGCCAGCAGCTCAGACAGGGAGAATAGGAGGGGAAACAGTCAGTACTTC.

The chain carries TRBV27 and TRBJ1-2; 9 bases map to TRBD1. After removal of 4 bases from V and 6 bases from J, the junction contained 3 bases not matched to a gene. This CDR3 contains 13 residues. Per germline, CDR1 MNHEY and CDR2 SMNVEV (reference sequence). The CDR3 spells CASSSRDRDGYTF. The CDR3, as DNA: TGTGCCAGCAGTTCCCGGGACAGGGATGGCTACACCTTC.

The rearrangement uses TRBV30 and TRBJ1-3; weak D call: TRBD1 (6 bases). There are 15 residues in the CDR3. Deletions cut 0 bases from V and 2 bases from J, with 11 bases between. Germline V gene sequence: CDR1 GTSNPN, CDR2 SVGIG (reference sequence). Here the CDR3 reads CAWSVRGGTGNTIYF. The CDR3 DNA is TGTGCCTGGAGTGTACGGGGGGGCACTGGAAACACCATATATTTT.

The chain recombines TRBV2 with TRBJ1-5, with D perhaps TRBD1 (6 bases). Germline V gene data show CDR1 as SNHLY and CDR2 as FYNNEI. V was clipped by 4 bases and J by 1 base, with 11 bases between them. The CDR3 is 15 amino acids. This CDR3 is CASSGGHNSNQPQHF. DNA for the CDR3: TGTGCCAGCAGTGGGGGACATAACAGCAATCAGCCCCAGCATTTT.

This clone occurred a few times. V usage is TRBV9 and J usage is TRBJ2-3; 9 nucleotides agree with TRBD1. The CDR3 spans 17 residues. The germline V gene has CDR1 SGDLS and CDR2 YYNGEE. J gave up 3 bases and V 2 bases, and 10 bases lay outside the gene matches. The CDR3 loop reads CASSVRTTGQGTDTQYF. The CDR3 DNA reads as TGTGCCAGCAGCGTGAGGACCACGGGACAGGGAACAGATACGCAGTATTTT.

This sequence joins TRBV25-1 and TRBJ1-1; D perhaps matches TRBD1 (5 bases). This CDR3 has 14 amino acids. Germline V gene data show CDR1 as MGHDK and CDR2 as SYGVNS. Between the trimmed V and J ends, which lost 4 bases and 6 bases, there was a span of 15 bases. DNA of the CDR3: TGTGCCAGCAGTGCCCTTGGTTCGGGGGCTGAAGCTTTCTTT. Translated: CASSALGSGAEAFF.

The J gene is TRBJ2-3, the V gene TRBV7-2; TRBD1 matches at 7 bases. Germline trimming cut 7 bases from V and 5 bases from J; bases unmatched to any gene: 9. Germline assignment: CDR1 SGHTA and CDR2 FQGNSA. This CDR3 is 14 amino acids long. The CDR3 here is CASKFDRVEDTQYF. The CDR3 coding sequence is TGTGCCAGCAAGTTCGACAGGGTAGAAGATACGCAGTATTTT.

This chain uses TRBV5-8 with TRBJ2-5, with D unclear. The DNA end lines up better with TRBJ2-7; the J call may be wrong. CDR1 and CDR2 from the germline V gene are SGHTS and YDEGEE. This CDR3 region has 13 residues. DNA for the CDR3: TGTGCCAGCAGCTTGATGAACGCCGCCGAGCAGTACTTC. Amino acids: CASSLMNAAEQYF.

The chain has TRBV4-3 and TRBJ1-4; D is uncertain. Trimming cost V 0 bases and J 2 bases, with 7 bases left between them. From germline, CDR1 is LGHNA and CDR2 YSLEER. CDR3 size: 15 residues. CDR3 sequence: CASSQDISTNEKLFF. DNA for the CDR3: TGCGCCAGCAGCCAAGATATTTCTACTAATGAAAAACTGTTTTTT.

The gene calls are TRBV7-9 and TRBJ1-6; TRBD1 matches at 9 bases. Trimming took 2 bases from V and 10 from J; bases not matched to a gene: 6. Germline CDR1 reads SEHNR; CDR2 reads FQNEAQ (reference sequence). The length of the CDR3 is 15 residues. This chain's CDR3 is CASSLMGQGSSPLHF. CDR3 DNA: TGTGCCAGCAGCTTAATGGGACAGGGTAGCTCACCCCTCCACTTT.

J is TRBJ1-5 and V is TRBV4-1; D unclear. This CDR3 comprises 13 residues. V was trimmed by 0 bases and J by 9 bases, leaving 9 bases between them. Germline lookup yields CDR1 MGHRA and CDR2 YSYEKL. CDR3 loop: CASSQEGRTPQHF. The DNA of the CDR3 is TGCGCCAGCAGCCAAGAAGGGAGGACGCCCCAGCATTTT.

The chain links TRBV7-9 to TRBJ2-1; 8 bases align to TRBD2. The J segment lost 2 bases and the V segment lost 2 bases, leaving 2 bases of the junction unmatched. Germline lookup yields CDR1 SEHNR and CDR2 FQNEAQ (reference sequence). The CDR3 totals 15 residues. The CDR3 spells CASSLPGGAYNEQFF. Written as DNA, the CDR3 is TGTGCCAGCAGCTTACCGGGGGGGGCCTACAATGAGCAGTTCTTC.

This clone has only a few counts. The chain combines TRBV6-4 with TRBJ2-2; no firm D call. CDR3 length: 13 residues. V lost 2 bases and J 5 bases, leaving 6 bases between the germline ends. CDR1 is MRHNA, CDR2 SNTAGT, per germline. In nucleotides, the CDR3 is TGTGCCAGCAGTGACGAGGAGACCGGGGAGCTGTTTTTT. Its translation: CASSDEETGELFF.

This chain's CDR3 is CASGLRLDDTQYF. The CDR3 coding sequence is TGTGCTAGTGGTTTGCGACTAGACGATACGCAGTATTTT. J is TRBJ2-3 and V is TRBV12-5, with TRBD2 as a possible D gene (6 bases). Trimming removed 2 bases at V and 6 bases at J, with 9 bases between. Germline V gene sequence: CDR1 LGHNT, CDR2 FRNRAP. The CDR3 spans 13 residues.

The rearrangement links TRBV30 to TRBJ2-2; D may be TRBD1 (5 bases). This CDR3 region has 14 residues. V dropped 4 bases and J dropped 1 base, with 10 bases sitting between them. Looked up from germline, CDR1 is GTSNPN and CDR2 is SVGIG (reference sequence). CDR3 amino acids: CAWKGSGNTGELFF. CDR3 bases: TGTGCCTGGAAGGGGTCAGGGAACACCGGGGAGCTGTTTTTT.

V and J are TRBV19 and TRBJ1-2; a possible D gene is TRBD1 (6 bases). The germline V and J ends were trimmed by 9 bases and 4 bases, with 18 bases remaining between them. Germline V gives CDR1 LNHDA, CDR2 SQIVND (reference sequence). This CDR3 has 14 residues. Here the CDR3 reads CASSLDSLSYGYTF. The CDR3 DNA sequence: TGTGCCAGCAGTCTGGACAGTCTTTCCTATGGCTACACCTTC.

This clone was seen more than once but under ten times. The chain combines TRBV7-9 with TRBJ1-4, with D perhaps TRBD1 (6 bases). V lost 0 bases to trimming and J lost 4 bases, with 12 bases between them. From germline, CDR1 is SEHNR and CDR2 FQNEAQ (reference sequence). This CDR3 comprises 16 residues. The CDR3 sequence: CASSLAPDRNNEKLFF. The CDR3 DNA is TGTGCCAGCAGCTTAGCCCCGGACAGAAATAATGAAAAACTGTTTTTT.

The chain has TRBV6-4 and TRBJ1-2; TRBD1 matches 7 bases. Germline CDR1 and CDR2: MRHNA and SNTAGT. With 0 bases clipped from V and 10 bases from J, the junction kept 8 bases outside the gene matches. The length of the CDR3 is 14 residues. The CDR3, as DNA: TGTGCCAGCAGTGACTCATGGGACAGTCCAGCCTACACCTTC. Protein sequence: CASSDSWDSPAYTF.

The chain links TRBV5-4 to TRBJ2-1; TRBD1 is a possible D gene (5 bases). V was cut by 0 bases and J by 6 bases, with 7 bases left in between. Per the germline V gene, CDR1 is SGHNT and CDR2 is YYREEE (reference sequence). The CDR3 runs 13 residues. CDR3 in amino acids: CASSLARANEQFF. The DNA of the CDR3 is TGTGCCAGCAGCTTGGCCAGGGCCAATGAGCAGTTCTTC.

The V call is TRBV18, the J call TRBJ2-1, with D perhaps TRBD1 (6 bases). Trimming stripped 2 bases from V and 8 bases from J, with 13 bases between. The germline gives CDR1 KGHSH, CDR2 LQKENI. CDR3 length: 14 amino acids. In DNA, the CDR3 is TGTGCCAGCTCACCAGGACAGCCCCCCGATGAGCAGTTCTTC. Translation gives CASSPGQPPDEQFF.

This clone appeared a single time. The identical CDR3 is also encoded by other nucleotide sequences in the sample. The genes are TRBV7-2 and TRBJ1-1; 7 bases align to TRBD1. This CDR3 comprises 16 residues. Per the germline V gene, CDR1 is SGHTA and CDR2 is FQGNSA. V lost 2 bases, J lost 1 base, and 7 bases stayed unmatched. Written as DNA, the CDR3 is TGTGCCAGCAGCTTACTATTTCAGGGGGGGAACACTGAAGCTTTCTTT. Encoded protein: CASSLLFQGGNTEAFF.

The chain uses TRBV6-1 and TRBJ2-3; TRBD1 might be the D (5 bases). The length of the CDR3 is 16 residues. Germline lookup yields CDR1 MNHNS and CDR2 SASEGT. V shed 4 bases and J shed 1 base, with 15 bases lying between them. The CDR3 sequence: CASSVISRAGTDTQYF. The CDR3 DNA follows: TGTGCCAGCAGTGTAATTTCCAGGGCCGGCACAGATACGCAGTATTTT.

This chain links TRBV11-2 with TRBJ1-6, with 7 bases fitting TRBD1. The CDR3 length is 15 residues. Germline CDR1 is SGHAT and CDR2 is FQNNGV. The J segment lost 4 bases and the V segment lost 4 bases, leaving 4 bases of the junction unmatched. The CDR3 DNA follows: TGTGCCAGCAGCTCGGGACAGTTGTATAATTCACCCCTCCACTTT. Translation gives CASSSGQLYNSPLHF.